The sequence of this T cell receptor beta chain was determined in a study of memory CD4+ T cells and cytomegalovirus serostatus. On the study more broadly: Healthy Belgian adult donors included nine or ten CMV-positive and some 25 CMV-negative people.

This clone was detected a few times. Sequencing used immunoSEQ multiplex PCR; TCRdb keeps in-frame clones, though not all of them. The table includes about 60,000 clones, about three quarters detected once. The sort gate was single viable CD3+CD4+CD8-CD45RO+ cells for memory CD4+ T cells. Serostatus was set by detecting CMV pp150, pp28, p38, p52 IgG. CDR1 is MDHEN, CDR2 SYDVKM, per germline. This CDR3 is 14 amino acids long. After removal of 3 bases from V and 5 bases from J, the junction contained 3 bases not matched to a gene. V is TRBV28 and J is TRBJ2-2, with TRBD2 identical over 7 bases. This clonotype was obtained from an adult in good health and CMV-seropositive. Sequenced material: memory CD4+ T cells from blood. The CDR3 DNA follows: TGTGCCAGCAGTTTGGGAGGGGCAACCGGGGAGCTGTTTTTT. It translates to CASSLGGATGELFF.